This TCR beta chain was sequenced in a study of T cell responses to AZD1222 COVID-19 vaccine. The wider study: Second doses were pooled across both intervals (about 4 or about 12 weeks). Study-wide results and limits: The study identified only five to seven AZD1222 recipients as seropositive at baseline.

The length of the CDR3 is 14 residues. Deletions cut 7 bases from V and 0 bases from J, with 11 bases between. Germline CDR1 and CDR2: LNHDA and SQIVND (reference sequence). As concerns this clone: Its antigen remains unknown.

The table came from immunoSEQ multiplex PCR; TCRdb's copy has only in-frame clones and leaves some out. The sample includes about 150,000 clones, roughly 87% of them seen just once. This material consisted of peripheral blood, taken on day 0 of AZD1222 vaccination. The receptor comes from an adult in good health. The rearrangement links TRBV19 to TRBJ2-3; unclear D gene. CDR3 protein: CASTNTLSTDTQYF. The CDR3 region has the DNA TGTGCCAGTACCAATACTCTTAGCACAGATACGCAGTATTTT.